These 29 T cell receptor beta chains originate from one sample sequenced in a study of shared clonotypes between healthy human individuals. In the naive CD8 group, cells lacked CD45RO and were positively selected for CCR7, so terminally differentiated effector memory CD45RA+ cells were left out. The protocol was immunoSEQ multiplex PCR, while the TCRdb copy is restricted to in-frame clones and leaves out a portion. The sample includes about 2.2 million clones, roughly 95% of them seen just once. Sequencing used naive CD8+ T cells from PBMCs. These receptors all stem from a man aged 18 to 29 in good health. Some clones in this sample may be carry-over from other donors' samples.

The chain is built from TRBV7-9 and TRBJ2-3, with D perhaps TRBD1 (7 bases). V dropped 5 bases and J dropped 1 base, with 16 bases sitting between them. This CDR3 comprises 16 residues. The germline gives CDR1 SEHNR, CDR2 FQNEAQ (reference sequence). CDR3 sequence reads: CASSQTGEVGTDTQYF. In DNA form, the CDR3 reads TGTGCCAGCAGCCAAACAGGGGAGGTTGGCACAGATACGCAGTATTTT.

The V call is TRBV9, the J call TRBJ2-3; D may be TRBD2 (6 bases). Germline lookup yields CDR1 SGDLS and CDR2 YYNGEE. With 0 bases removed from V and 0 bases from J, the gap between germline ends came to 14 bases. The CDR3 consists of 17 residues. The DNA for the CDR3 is TGTGCCAGCAGCGTAGCGGGAGTGGTCTCTAGCACAGATACGCAGTATTTT. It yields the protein CASSVAGVVSSTDTQYF.

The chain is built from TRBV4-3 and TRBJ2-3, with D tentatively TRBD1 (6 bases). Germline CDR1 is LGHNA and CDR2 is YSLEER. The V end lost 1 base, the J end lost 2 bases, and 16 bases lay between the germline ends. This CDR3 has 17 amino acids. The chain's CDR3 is CASSQVQGLGYTDTQYF. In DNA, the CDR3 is TGCGCCAGCAGCCAAGTCCAGGGGCTAGGATACACAGATACGCAGTATTTT.

The CDR3 is CASSADSYNEQFF. The CDR3 DNA sequence: TGTGCCAGCAGCGCAGACAGTTACAATGAGCAGTTCTTC. V usage is TRBV5-6 and J usage is TRBJ2-1; tentatively, D is TRBD1 (5 bases). The CDR3 totals 13 residues. Germline loops: CDR1 SGHDT, CDR2 YYEEEE. Between the trimmed V and J ends, which lost 4 bases and 4 bases, there was a span of 9 bases. The full variable domain, with the rest looked up from reference TRBV5-6 and TRBJ2-1, is DAGVTQSPTHLIKTRGQQVTLRCSPKSGHDTVSWYQQALGQGPQFIFQYYEEEERQRGNFPDRFSGHQFPNYSSELNVNALLLGDSALYLCASSADSYNEQFFGPGTRLTVL.

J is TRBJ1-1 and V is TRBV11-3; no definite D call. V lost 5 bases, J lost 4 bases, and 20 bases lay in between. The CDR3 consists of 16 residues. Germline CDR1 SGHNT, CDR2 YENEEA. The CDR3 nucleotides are TGTGCCAGCAGCCATAACCACCTGGGAGGTGGCACTGAAGCTTTCTTT. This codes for CASSHNHLGGGTEAFF.

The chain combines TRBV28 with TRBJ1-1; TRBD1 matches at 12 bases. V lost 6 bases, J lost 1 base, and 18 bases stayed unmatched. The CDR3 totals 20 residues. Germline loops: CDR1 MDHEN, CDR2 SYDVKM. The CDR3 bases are TGTGCCAGCAGCTTCTTAACGGGGGACAGGGGGCCTTACCCGAACACTGAAGCTTTCTTT. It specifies CASSFLTGDRGPYPNTEAFF.

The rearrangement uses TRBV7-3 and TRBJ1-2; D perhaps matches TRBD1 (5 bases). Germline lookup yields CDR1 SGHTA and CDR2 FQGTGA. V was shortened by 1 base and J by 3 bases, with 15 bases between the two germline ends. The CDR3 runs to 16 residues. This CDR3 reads CASSLKIPRQHYGYTF. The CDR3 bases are TGTGCCAGCAGCTTAAAGATCCCTCGACAGCACTATGGCTACACCTTC.

CDR3 DNA: TGCAGCGCGCTCGGGCACAACGAGCAGTACTTC. As protein: CSALGHNEQYF. The V and J genes are TRBV29-1 and TRBJ2-7; no definite D call. The length of the CDR3 is 11 residues. Germline V gene sequence: CDR1 SQVTM, CDR2 ANQGSEA. Trimming removed 7 bases from V and 5 bases from J, with 12 bases in between.

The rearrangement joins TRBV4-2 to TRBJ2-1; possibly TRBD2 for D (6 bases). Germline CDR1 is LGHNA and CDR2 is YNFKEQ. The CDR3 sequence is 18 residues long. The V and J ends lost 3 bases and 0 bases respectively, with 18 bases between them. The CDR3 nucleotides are TGTGCCAGCAGCCAGGGCGGAGGACTATTAAGCTCCTACAATGAGCAGTTCTTC. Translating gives CASSQGGGLLSSYNEQFF.

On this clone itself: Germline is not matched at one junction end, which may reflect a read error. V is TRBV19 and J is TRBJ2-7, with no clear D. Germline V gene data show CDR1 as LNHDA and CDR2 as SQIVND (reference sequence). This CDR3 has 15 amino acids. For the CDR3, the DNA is TGTGCCAGTAGTATCGATCGTAGCCAAGGCAGTTTAATGGACTTC. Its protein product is CASSIDRSQGSLMDF.

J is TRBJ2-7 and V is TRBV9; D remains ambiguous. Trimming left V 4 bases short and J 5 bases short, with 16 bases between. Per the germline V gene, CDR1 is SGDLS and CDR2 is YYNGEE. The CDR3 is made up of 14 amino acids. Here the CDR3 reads CASSPRLGAHEQYF. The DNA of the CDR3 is TGTGCCAGCAGCCCAAGACTTGGCGCCCACGAGCAGTACTTC.

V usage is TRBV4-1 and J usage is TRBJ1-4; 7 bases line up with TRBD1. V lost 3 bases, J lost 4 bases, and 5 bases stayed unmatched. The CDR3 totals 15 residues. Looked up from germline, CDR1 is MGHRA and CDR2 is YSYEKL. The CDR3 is CASSQPTGINEKLFF. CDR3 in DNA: TGCGCCAGCAGCCAGCCGACAGGGATTAATGAAAAACTGTTTTTT.

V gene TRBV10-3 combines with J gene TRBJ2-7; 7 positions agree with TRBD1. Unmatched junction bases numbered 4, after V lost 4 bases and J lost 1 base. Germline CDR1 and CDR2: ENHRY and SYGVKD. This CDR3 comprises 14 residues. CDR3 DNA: TGTGCCATCAGTGCGGGGACAGAATCCTACGAGCAGTACTTC. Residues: CAISAGTESYEQYF.

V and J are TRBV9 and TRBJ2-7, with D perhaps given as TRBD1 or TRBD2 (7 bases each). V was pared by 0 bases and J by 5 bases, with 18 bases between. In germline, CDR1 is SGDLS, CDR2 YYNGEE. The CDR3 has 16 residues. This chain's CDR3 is CASSVGGGDSGHEQYF. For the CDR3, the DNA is TGTGCCAGCAGCGTAGGAGGGGGGGACAGCGGCCACGAGCAGTACTTC.

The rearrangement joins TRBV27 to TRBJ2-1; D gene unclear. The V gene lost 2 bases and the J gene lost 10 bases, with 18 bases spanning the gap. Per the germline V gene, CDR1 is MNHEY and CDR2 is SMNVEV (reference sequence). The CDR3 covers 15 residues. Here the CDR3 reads CASSLTSGYIGEQFF. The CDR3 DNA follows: TGTGCCAGCAGTTTAACCAGTGGCTACATCGGCGAGCAGTTCTTC.

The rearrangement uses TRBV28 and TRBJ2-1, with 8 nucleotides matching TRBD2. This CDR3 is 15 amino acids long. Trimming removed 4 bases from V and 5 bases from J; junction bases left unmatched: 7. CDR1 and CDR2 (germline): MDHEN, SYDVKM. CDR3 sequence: CASSSGTSIHNEQFF. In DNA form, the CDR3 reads TGTGCCAGCAGTTCCGGGACTAGTATCCACAATGAGCAGTTCTTC.

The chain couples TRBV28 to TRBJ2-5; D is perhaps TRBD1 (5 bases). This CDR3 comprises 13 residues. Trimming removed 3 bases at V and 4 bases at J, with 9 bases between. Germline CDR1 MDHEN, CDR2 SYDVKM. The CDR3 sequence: CASSFGQGETQYF. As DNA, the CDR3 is TGTGCCAGCAGTTTCGGGCAGGGAGAGACCCAGTACTTC.

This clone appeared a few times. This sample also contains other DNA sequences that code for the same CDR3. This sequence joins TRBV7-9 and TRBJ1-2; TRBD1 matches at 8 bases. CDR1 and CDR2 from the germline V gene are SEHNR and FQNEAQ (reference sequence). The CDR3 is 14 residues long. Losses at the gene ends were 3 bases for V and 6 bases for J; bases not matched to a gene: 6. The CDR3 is CASSFGQGGDGYTF. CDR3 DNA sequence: TGTGCCAGCAGCTTTGGACAGGGAGGAGATGGCTACACCTTC.

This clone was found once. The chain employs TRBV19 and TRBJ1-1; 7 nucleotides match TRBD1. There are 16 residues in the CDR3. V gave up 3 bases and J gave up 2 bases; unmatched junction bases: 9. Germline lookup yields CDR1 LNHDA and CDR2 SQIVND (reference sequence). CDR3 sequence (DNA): TGTGCCAGTAGTATCGGGAGGGGGCATTTTAACACTGAAGCTTTCTTT. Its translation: CASSIGRGHFNTEAFF. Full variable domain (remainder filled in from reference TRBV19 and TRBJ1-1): DGGITQSPKYLFRKEGQNVTLSCEQNLNHDAMYWYRQDPGQGLRLIYYSQIVNDFQKGDIAEGYSVSREKKESFPLTVTSAQKNPTAFYLCASSIGRGHFNTEAFFGQGTRLTVV.

The CDR3 loop is CASSLVLGEQYF. The DNA of the CDR3 is TGTGCCAGCAGCTTAGTTTTGGGCGAGCAGTACTTC. This sequence joins TRBV7-9 and TRBJ2-7; D call uncertain. The CDR3 extends over 12 amino acids. V was clipped by 1 base and J by 6 bases, with 7 bases between them. Germline CDR1 reads SEHNR; CDR2 reads FQNEAQ (reference sequence).

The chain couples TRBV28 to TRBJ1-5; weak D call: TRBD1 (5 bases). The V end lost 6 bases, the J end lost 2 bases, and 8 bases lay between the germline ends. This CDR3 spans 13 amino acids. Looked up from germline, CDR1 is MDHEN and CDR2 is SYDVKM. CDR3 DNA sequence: TGTGCCAGCAGAGGGGACGGCAATCAGCCCCAGCATTTT. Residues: CASRGDGNQPQHF.

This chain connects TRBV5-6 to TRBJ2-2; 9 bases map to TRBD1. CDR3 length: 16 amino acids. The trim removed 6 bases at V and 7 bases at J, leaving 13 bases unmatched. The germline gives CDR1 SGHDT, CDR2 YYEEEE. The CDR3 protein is CASIHRWTGAGGELFF. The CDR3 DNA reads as TGTGCCAGCATCCATCGCTGGACAGGGGCTGGCGGGGAGCTGTTTTTT.

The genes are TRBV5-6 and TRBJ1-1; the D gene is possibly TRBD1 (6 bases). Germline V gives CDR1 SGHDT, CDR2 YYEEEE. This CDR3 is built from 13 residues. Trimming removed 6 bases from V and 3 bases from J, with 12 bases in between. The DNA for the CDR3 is TGTGCCAGCACAACAGGGTTTTACACTGAAGCTTTCTTT. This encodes CASTTGFYTEAFF.

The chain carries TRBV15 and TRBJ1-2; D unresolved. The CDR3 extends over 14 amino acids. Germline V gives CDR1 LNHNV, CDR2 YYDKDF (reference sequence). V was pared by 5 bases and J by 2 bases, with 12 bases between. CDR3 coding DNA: TGTGCCACCAGCCCCGCGGCAGTAAACTATGGCTACACCTTC. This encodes CATSPAAVNYGYTF. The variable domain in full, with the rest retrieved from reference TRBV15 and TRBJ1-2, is DAMVIQNPRYQVTQFGKPVTLSCSQTLNHNVMYWYQQKSSQAPKLLFHYYDKDFNNEADTPDNFQSRRPNTSFCFLDIRSPGLGDTAMYLCATSPAAVNYGYTFGSGTRLTVV.

This CDR3 reads CASSTNNRGGSYNEQFF. The CDR3 bases are TGTGCCAGCAGCACTAACAACAGGGGTGGGTCCTACAATGAGCAGTTCTTC. This chain joins TRBV9 and TRBJ2-1, with 7 bases matching TRBD1. The germline CDR1 and CDR2 sequences are SGDLS and YYNGEE. The CDR3 sequence is 17 residues long. The V and J ends lost 4 bases and 1 base, in that order; junction bases with no gene match: 11.

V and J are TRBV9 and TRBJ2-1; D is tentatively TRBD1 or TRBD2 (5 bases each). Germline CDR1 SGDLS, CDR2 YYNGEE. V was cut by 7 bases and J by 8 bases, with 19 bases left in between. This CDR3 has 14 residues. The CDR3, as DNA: TGTGCCAGCGGTGGGGGTCCTGGGCTGCATGAGCAGTTCTTC. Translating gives CASGGGPGLHEQFF.

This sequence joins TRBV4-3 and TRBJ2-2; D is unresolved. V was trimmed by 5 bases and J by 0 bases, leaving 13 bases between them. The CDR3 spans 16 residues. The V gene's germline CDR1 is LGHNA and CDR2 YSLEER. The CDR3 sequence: CASSTRTDTNTGELFF. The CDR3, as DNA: TGCGCCAGCAGCACCCGGACGGATACGAACACCGGGGAGCTGTTTTTT.

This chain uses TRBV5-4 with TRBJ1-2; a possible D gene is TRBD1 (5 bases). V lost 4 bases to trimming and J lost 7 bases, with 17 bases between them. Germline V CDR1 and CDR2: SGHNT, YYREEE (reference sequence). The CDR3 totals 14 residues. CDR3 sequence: CASSTGLPMSGYTF. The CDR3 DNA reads TGTGCCAGCAGCACGGGACTCCCAATGAGTGGCTACACCTTC. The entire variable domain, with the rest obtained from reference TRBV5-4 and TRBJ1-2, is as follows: ETGVTQSPTHLIKTRGQQVTLRCSSQSGHNTVSWYQQALGQGPQFIFQYYREEENGRGNFPPRFSGLQFPNYSSELNVNALELDDSALYLCASSTGLPMSGYTFGSGTRLTVV.

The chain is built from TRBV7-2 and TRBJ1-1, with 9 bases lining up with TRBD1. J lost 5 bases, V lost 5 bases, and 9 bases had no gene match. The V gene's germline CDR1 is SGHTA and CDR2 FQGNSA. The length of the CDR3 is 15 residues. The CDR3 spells CASSPPGTGKTEAFF. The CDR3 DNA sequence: TGTGCCAGCAGCCCTCCGGGGACAGGGAAAACTGAAGCTTTCTTT.